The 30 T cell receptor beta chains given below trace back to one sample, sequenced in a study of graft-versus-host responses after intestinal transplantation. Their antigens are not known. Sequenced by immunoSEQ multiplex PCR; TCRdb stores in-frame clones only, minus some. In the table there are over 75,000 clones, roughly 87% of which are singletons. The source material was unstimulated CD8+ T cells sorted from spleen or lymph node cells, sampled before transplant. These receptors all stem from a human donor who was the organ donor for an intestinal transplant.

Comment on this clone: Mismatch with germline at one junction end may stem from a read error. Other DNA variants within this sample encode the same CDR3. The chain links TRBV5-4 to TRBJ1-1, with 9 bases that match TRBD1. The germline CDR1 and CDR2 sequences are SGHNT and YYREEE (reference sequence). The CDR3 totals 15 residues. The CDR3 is CASSLGTGRNTEAFF. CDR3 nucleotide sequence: TGTGCCAGTAGCTTGGGGACAGGGAGGAACACTGAAGCTTTCTTT.

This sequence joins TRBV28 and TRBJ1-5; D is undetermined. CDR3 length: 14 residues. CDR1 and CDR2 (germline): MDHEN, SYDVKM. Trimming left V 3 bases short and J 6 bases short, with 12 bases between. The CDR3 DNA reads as TGTGCCAGCAGTTTTGCAGACTCGGGTCAGCCCCAGCATTTT. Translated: CASSFADSGQPQHF.

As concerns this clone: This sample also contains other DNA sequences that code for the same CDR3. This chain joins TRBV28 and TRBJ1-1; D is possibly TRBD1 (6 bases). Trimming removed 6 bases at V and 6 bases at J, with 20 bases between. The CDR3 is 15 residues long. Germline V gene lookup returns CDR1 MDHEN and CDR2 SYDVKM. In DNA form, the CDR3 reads TGTGCCAGCAGATTCGGGACATTTTTGACCTCTGAAGCTTTCTTT. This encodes CASRFGTFLTSEAFF.

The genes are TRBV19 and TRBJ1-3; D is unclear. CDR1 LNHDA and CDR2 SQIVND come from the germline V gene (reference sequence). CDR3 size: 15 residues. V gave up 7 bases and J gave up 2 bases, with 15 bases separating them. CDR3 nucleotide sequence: TGTGCCAGTAAACCCTACGGGTGGGCTGGAAACACCATATATTTT. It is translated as CASKPYGWAGNTIYF.

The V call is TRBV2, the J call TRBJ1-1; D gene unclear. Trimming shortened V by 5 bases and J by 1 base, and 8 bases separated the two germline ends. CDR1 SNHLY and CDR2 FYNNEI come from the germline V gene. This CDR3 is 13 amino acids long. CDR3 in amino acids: CASSPTPNTEAFF. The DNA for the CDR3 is TGTGCCAGCAGTCCAACACCGAACACTGAAGCTTTCTTT.

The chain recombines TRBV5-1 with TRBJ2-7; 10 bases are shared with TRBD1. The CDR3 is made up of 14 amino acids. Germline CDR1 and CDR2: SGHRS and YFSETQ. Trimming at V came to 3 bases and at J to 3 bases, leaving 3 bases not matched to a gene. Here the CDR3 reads CASSSGTGDYEQYF. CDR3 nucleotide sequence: TGCGCCAGCAGCTCCGGGACAGGGGACTACGAGCAGTACTTC.

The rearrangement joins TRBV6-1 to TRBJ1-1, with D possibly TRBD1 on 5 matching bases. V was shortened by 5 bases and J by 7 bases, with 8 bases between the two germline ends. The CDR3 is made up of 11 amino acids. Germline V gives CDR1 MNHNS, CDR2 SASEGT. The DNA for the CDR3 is TGTGCCAGCAGTCGACAGTATGAAGCTTTCTTT. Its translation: CASSRQYEAFF.

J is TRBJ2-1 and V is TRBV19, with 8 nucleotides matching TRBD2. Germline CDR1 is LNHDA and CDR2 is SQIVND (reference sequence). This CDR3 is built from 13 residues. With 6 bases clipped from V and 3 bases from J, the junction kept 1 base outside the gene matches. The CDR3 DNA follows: TGTGCCAGTAGACGGGGGGGCTACAATGAGCAGTTCTTC. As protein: CASRRGGYNEQFF.

This CDR3 reads CASSWTFRGEQYF. In nucleotides, the CDR3 is TGTGCCAGCAGTTGGACCTTTCGGGGCGAGCAGTACTTC. The V gene is TRBV28, the J gene TRBJ2-7, with a tentative D call TRBD2 (5 bases). The germline V gene has CDR1 MDHEN and CDR2 SYDVKM. V lost 4 bases and J lost 6, with 13 bases in between. CDR3 length: 13 residues. Using reference TRBV28 and TRBJ2-7 for the parts outside the CDR3, the full variable domain is DVKVTQSSRYLVKRTGEKVFLECVQDMDHENMFWYRQDPGLGLRLIYFSYDVKMKEKGDIPEGYSVSREKKERFSLILESASTNQTSMYLCASSWTFRGEQYFGPGTRLTVT.

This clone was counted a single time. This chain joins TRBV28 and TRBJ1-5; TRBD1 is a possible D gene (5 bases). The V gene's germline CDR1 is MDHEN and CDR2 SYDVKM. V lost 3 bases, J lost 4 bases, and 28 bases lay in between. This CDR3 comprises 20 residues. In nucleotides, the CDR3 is TGTGCCAGCAGTTTCTCTATAGGGTTGGAGACAGCCCTTAGAAATCAGCCCCAGCATTTT. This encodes CASSFSIGLETALRNQPQHF.

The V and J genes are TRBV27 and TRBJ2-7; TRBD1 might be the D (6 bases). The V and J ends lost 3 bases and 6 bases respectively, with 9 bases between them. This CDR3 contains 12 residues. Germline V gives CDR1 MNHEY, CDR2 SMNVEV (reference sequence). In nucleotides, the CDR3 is TGTGCCAGCAGTTTTATGGGGGCCGAGCAGTACTTC. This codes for CASSFMGAEQYF.

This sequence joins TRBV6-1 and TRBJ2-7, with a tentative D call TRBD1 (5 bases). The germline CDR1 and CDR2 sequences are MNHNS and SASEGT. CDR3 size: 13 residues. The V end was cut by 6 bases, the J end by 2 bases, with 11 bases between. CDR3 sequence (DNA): TGTGCCAGCAGCCACAGGAATGCCTACGAGCAGTACTTC. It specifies CASSHRNAYEQYF.

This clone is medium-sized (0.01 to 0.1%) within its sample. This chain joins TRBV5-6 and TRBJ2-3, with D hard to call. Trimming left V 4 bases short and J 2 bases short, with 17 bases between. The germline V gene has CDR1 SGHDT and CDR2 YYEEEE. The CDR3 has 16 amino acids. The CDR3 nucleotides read TGTGCCAGCAGCCTCTGGAGCCTAAAACTCACAGATACGCAGTATTTT. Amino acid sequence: CASSLWSLKLTDTQYF. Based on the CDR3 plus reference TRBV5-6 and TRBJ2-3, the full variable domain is DAGVTQSPTHLIKTRGQQVTLRCSPKSGHDTVSWYQQALGQGPQFIFQYYEEEERQRGNFPDRFSGHQFPNYSSELNVNALLLGDSALYLCASSLWSLKLTDTQYFGPGTRLTVL.

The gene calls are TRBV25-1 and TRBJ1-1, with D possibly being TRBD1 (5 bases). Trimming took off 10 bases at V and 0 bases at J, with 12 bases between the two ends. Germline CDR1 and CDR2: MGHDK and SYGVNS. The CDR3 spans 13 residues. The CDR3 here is CAIFGGMNTEAFF. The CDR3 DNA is TGTGCCATCTTCGGGGGGATGAACACTGAAGCTTTCTTT.

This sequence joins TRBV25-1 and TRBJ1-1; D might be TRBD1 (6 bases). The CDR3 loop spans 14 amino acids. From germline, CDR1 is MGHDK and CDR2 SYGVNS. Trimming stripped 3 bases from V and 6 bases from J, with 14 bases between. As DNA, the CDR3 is TGTGCCAGCAGTGATTGGACAGCCCGAGCTGAAGCTTTCTTT. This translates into CASSDWTARAEAFF. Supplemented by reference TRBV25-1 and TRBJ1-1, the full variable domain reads EADIYQTPRYLVIGTGKKITLECSQTMGHDKMYWYQQDPGMELHLIHYSYGVNSTEKGDLSSESTVSRIRTEHFPLTLESARPSHTSQYLCASSDWTARAEAFFGQGTRLTVV.

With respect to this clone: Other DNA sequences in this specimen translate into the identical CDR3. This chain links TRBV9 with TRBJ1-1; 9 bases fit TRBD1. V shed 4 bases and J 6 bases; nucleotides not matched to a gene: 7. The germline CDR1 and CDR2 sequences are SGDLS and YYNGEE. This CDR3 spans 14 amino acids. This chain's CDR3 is CASSPRDRVAEAFF. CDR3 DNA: TGTGCCAGCAGCCCCCGGGACAGGGTAGCTGAAGCTTTCTTT.

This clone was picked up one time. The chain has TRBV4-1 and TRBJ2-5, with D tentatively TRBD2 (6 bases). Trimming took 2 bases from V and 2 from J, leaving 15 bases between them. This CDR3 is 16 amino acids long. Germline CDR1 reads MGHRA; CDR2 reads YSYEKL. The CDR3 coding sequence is TGCGCCAGCAGCCAACCTTGGGGGGATTCTCAAGAGACCCAGTACTTC. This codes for CASSQPWGDSQETQYF.

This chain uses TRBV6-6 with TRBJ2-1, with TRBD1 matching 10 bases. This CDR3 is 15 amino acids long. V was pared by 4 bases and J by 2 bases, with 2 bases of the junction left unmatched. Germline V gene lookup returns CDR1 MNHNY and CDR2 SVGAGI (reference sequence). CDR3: CASSLDRGAYNEQFF. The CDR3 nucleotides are TGTGCCAGCAGTTTGGACAGGGGGGCCTACAATGAGCAGTTCTTC.

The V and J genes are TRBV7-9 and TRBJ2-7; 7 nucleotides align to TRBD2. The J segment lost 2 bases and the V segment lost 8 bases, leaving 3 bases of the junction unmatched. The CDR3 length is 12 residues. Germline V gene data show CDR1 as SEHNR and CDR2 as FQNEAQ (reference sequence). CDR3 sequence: CASSGGTYEQYF. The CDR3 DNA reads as TGTGCCAGCTCGGGGGGAACCTACGAGCAGTACTTC.

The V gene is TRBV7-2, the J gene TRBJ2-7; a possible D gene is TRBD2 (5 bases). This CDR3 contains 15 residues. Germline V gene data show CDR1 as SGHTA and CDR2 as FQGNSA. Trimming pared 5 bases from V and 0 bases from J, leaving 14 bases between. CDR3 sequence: CASSPTGWSSYEQYF. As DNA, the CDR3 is TGTGCCAGCAGCCCTACGGGATGGAGCTCCTACGAGCAGTACTTC.

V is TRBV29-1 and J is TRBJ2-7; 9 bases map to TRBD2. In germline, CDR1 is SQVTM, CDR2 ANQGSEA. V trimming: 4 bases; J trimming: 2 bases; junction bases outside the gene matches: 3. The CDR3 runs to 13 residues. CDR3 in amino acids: CSVGAGGPYEQYF. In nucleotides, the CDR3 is TGCAGCGTTGGAGCGGGGGGACCCTACGAGCAGTACTTC.

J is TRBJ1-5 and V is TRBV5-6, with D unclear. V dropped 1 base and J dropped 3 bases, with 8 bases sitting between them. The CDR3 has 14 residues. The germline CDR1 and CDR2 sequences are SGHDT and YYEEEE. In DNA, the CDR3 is TGTGCCAGCAGCTTGTCTAGTGCCAATCAGCCCCAGCATTTT. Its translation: CASSLSSANQPQHF.

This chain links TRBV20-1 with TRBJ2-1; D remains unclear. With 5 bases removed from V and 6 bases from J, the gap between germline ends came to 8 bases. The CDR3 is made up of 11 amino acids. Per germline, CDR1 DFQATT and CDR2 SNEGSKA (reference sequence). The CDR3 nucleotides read TGCAGTGCTCCCGAGGTCAATGAGCAGTTCTTC. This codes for CSAPEVNEQFF.

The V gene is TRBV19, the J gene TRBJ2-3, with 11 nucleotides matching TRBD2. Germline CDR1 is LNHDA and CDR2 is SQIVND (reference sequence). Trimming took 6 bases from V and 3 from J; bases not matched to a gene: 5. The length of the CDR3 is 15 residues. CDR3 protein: CASRTLAGETDTQYF. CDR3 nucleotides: TGTGCCAGTAGGACACTAGCGGGGGAAACAGATACGCAGTATTTT.

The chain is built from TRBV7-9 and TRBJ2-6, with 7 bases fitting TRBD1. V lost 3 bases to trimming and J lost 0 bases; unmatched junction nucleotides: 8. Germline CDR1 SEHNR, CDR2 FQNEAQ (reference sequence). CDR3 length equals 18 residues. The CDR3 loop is CASSFSGQAHSGANVLTF. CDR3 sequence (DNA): TGTGCCAGCAGCTTCTCCGGACAGGCCCACTCTGGGGCCAACGTCCTGACTTTC.

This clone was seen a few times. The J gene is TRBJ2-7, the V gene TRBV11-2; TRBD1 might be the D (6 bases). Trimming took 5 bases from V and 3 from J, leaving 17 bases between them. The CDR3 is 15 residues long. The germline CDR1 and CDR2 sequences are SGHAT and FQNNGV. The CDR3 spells CASSEAGTLLYEQYF. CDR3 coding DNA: TGTGCCAGCAGCGAAGCCGGGACACTCCTCTACGAGCAGTACTTC.

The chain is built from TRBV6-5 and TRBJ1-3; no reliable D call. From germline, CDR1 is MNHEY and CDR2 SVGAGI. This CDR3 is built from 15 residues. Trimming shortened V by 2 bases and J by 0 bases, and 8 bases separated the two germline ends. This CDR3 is CASSYAESSGNTIYF. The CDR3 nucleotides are TGTGCCAGCAGTTACGCGGAGAGCTCTGGAAACACCATATATTTT.

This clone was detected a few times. The CDR3 DNA follows: TGTGCCAGCAGCGTAGAGTTTACGGGGCGGGGAGGCGTTGAGCAGTTCTTC. Protein product: CASSVEFTGRGGVEQFF. This chain connects TRBV9 to TRBJ2-1; TRBD2 is a possible D gene (6 bases). This CDR3 spans 17 amino acids. Germline CDR1 reads SGDLS; CDR2 reads YYNGEE. V shed 0 bases and J shed 9 bases, with 22 bases lying between them.

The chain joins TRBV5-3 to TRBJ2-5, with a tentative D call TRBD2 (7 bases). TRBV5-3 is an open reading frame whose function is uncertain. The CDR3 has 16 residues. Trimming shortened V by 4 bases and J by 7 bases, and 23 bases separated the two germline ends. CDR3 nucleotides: TGTGCCAGAAGCCATAAAACGGGGGGCCTCCCAGGGACCCAGTACTTC. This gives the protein CARSHKTGGLPGTQYF.

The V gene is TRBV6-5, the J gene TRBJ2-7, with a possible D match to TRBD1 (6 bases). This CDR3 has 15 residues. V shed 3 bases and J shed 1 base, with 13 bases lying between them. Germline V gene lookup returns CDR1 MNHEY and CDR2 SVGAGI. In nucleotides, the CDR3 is TGTGCCAGCAGTTATTCCGGGACAACATCCTACGAGCAGTACTTC. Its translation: CASSYSGTTSYEQYF.